This entry lists 8 T cell receptor beta chains sequenced from one sample in a study of T cells after posttransplantation cyclophosphamide. Repertoires were generated with immunoSEQ multiplex PCR, while TCRdb's copy carries only in-frame clones and drops some. The table shows about 46,000 clones, with 92% occurring only once. Sequencing was done on a sample of PBMCs. These receptors were collected from a woman between 50 and 59 years old in good health and a related stem cell transplant donor.

This clone was seen only once. The chain combines TRBV6-1 with TRBJ1-2; D may be TRBD1 (6 bases). The V gene lost 6 bases and the J gene lost 4 bases, with 12 bases spanning the gap. CDR3 length: 13 residues. Germline V lookup: CDR1 MNHNS, CDR2 SASEGT. CDR3: CASRDRNSYGYTF. In nucleotides, the CDR3 is TGTGCCAGCAGAGACAGGAATAGCTATGGCTACACCTTC.

The chain joins TRBV5-6 to TRBJ1-1; D gene uncertain. This CDR3 spans 13 amino acids. V gave up 2 bases and J gave up 2 bases, with 7 bases separating them. Germline V gives CDR1 SGHDT, CDR2 YYEEEE. This CDR3 reads CASSLDFNTEAFF. The CDR3 DNA is TGTGCCAGCAGCTTAGACTTTAACACTGAAGCTTTCTTT.

The rearrangement joins TRBV27 to TRBJ1-2, with D perhaps TRBD1 (5 bases). This CDR3 comprises 12 residues. Germline values: CDR1 MNHEY, CDR2 SMNVEV (reference sequence). The ends were cut back, 4 bases at V and 5 bases at J, with 8 bases in the middle. The CDR3 here is CASSSGGYGYTF. CDR3 nucleotides: TGTGCCAGCAGTTCCGGGGGGTATGGCTACACCTTC.

The genes are TRBV7-9 and TRBJ2-7; 7 positions agree with TRBD1. Germline CDR1 SEHNR, CDR2 FQNEAQ (reference sequence). With 2 bases clipped from V and 4 bases from J, the junction kept 5 bases outside the gene matches. CDR3 length: 14 amino acids. In DNA form, the CDR3 reads TGTGCCAGCAGCTTATTGGGGACAGCTTACGAGCAGTACTTC. Its translation: CASSLLGTAYEQYF.

The chain carries TRBV5-4 and TRBJ1-6; D unresolved. Germline assignment: CDR1 SGHNT and CDR2 YYREEE (reference sequence). This CDR3 has 14 residues. V dropped 3 bases and J dropped 2 bases, with 6 bases sitting between them. The CDR3 nucleotides are TGTGCCAGCAGCTCAGAGGCCTATAATTCACCCCTCCACTTT. It translates to CASSSEAYNSPLHF. Based on the CDR3 plus reference TRBV5-4 and TRBJ1-6, the full variable domain is ETGVTQSPTHLIKTRGQQVTLRCSSQSGHNTVSWYQQALGQGPQFIFQYYREEENGRGNFPPRFSGLQFPNYSSELNVNALELDDSALYLCASSSEAYNSPLHFGNGTRLTVT.

In this sample, this clone turned up once. The CDR3 loop is CASSPGPRQGAGYGYTF. The CDR3 nucleotides read TGCGCCAGCAGCCCCGGCCCGAGACAGGGGGCTGGCTATGGCTACACCTTC. This chain uses TRBV4-1 with TRBJ1-2; the match to TRBD1 covers 10 bases. Trimming cost V 4 bases and J 4 bases; bases outside gene matches: 12. The length of the CDR3 is 17 residues. Germline V lookup: CDR1 MGHRA, CDR2 YSYEKL.

V is TRBV6-6 and J is TRBJ1-6; D is unresolved. With 6 bases removed from V and 5 bases from J, the gap between germline ends came to 11 bases. Germline CDR1 and CDR2: MNHNY and SVGAGI (reference sequence). The CDR3 loop spans 14 amino acids. The CDR3 DNA follows: TGTGCCAGCAGCAACGGAGACGATAATTCACCCCTCCACTTT. This sequence encodes CASSNGDDNSPLHF.

This sequence joins TRBV19 and TRBJ2-2, with 10 nucleotides matching TRBD1. The CDR3 loop spans 15 amino acids. V dropped 6 bases and J dropped 7; count of bases not matched to a gene: 8. The V gene's germline CDR1 is LNHDA and CDR2 SQIVND (reference sequence). The CDR3 spells CASRKTGGAFGELFF. For the CDR3, the DNA is TGTGCCAGTAGAAAGACAGGGGGCGCTTTCGGGGAGCTGTTTTTT.